The T cell receptor beta chain described here comes from a study of post-analysis software for immune sequencing data. Study in general: Disease trajectories encompassed relapsing-remitting, secondary progressive and progressive-relapsing multiple sclerosis.

Unique molecular identifiers were present in the TCR beta cDNA libraries. TCRdb ran MiXCR on the PCR reads and lists one entry per CDR3 protein. The table lists about 200,000 distinct CDR3 sequences, roughly 28% of them singletons. Germline V gene sequence: CDR1 DFQATT, CDR2 SNEGSKA (reference sequence). The V end lost 6 bases, the J end lost 2 bases, and 7 bases lay between the germline ends. The CDR3 extends over 11 amino acids. Study-level findings and limits: Controls showed lower frequencies than patients for four to six TRBV segments, and TRBV5-6, TRBV5-1 and TRBV20-1 were among these.

Concerning this clonotype: The antigen is not known.

The rearrangement joins TRBV20-1 to TRBJ1-1; D is ambiguous. The sequence was obtained from a girl aged 2-17 years with multiple sclerosis. Sequences were obtained from blood. CDR3 nucleotide sequence: TGCAGTGCCCCGATAAACACTGAAGCTTTCTTT. Encoded protein: CSAPINTEAFF.